These 13 T cell receptor beta chains were sequenced from one sample in a study of blood T cell repertoires in COVID-19. The data were produced by immunoSEQ multiplex PCR, yet TCRdb's version contains in-frame clones alone and is incomplete. This sample has around 310,000 clones, with 90% found just once. The sequencing sample was made of peripheral blood. Receptor source: a woman in her 40s with COVID-19, enrolled during active disease.

In regard to this clone: The junction departs from germline at one end; a sequencing error may be responsible. This chain uses TRBV7-7 with TRBJ2-7, with 15 bases matching TRBD2. The CDR3 spans 16 residues. Germline assignment: CDR1 SSHAT and CDR2 FNYEAQ (reference sequence). The chain's CDR3 is CASSPGLAGGIYEQYF. Here the CDR3 DNA reads TGTGCTAGCAGCCCGGGACTAGCGGGAGGCATCTACGAGCAGTACTTC.

J is TRBJ1-5 and V is TRBV19; maybe TRBD1 (5 bases). The V end lost 5 bases, the J end lost 0 bases, and 11 bases lay between the germline ends. In germline, CDR1 is LNHDA, CDR2 SQIVND (reference sequence). This CDR3 contains 15 residues. The CDR3 reads CASSPTAVSNQPQHF. Here the CDR3 DNA reads TGTGCCAGTAGTCCGACAGCTGTTAGCAATCAGCCCCAGCATTTT.

The V call is TRBV4-3, the J call TRBJ2-2, with D possibly TRBD2 on 5 matching bases. The V end lost 1 base, the J end lost 4 bases, and 10 bases lay between the germline ends. This CDR3 contains 15 residues. Per germline, CDR1 LGHNA and CDR2 YSLEER. The CDR3 nucleotides read TGCGCCAGCAGCCAAGTATCGGGAATCACCGGGGAGCTGTTTTTT. Residues: CASSQVSGITGELFF.

The CDR3: CASSLVSGSYNEQFF. CDR3 in DNA: TGTGCCAGCAGTTTAGTCTCGGGGTCCTACAATGAGCAGTTCTTC. The rearrangement links TRBV27 to TRBJ2-1; D possibly corresponds to TRBD2 (5 bases). This CDR3 has 15 amino acids. Germline-derived CDR1 and CDR2 are MNHEY and SMNVEV (reference sequence). Trimming took off 2 bases at V and 1 base at J, with 9 bases between the two ends.

This chain connects TRBV28 to TRBJ2-1, with TRBD2 matching 8 bases. The J segment lost 8 bases and the V segment lost 6 bases, leaving 9 bases of the junction unmatched. The CDR3 covers 14 residues. Looked up from germline, CDR1 is MDHEN and CDR2 is SYDVKM. CDR3 protein: CASRRAGAGDEQFF. The CDR3 DNA follows: TGTGCCAGCAGGAGAGCGGGAGCCGGCGATGAGCAGTTCTTC.

The rearrangement joins TRBV7-2 to TRBJ1-5; D unresolved. The CDR3 is 13 residues long. Germline V gene lookup returns CDR1 SGHTA and CDR2 FQGNSA. V was clipped by 7 bases and J by 6 bases, with 13 bases between them. The CDR3 sequence: CASTHDRGQPQHF. DNA for the CDR3: TGTGCCAGCACCCACGATCGCGGTCAGCCCCAGCATTTT.

This clone showed up just once. The J gene is TRBJ2-2, the V gene TRBV9; 8 nucleotides line up with TRBD1. Germline lookup yields CDR1 SGDLS and CDR2 YYNGEE. V shed 3 bases and J 1 base; nucleotides not matched to a gene: 2. The length of the CDR3 is 15 residues. DNA for the CDR3: TGTGCCAGCAGCGCGGGACAGGTGAACACCGGGGAGCTGTTTTTT. Encoded protein: CASSAGQVNTGELFF.

On this clone: The same CDR3 arises from other DNA sequences in this sample as well. The chain employs TRBV18 and TRBJ2-1; 9 bases are shared with TRBD1. V was clipped by 3 bases and J by 7 bases; unmatched bases: 4. Germline values: CDR1 KGHSH, CDR2 LQKENI. The CDR3 is 14 amino acids. The CDR3 DNA is TGTGCCAGCTCACCGGACAGGGGAGGGAATGAGCAGTTCTTC. Residues: CASSPDRGGNEQFF.

This chain links TRBV5-5 with TRBJ2-3; D remains ambiguous. The CDR3 runs 14 residues. Per the germline V gene, CDR1 is SGHKS and CDR2 is YYEKEE (reference sequence). V lost 1 base to trimming and J lost 0 bases, with 6 bases between them. Written as DNA, the CDR3 is TGTGCCAGCAGCTTGTTATCCAGCACAGATACGCAGTATTTT. This encodes CASSLLSSTDTQYF.

V gene TRBV29-1 combines with J gene TRBJ1-1; weak D call: TRBD1 (5 bases). The CDR3 totals 12 residues. Per the germline V gene, CDR1 is SQVTM and CDR2 is ANQGSEA. V dropped 7 bases and J dropped 11 bases, with 20 bases sitting between them. Here the CDR3 reads CSARTSGIVAFF. CDR3 in DNA: TGCAGCGCCAGGACATCTGGGATTGTCGCTTTCTTT.

The chain couples TRBV2 to TRBJ2-5; D may be TRBD1 (6 bases). The germline CDR1 and CDR2 sequences are SNHLY and FYNNEI. Trimming shortened V by 0 bases and J by 3 bases, and 11 bases separated the two germline ends. The CDR3 is made up of 15 amino acids. CDR3 residues: CASSEAPQGKETQYF. The CDR3 nucleotides read TGTGCCAGCAGTGAAGCGCCACAGGGAAAAGAGACCCAGTACTTC.

The gene calls are TRBV7-9 and TRBJ2-3; TRBD1 agrees at 10 bases. V gave up 5 bases and J gave up 4 bases; unmatched junction bases: 6. This CDR3 spans 15 amino acids. Germline values: CDR1 SEHNR, CDR2 FQNEAQ (reference sequence). CDR3 protein: CASSHGTGDADTQYF. The CDR3 coding sequence is TGTGCCAGCAGCCACGGGACAGGGGACGCAGATACGCAGTATTTT.

The V and J genes are TRBV6-2 or TRBV6-3 and TRBJ2-5; D is unclear. The V end lost 2 bases, the J end lost 1 base, and 8 bases lay between the germline ends. Germline V gives CDR1 MNHEY, CDR2 SVGEGT. The CDR3 contains 14 residues. CDR3 protein: CASSYVQFQETQYF. CDR3 DNA: TGTGCCAGCAGTTACGTACAGTTCCAAGAGACCCAGTACTTC.